This T cell receptor (beta chain) is drawn from a study of cytomegalovirus exposure and HLA in healthy donors. V gave up 5 bases and J gave up 0 bases; unmatched junction bases: 14. Germline V gene data show CDR1 as SEHNR and CDR2 as FQNEAQ (reference sequence). The CDR3 is 19 residues long. Both 60 Vbeta primers and 13 Jbeta primers went into the PCR. Using immunoSEQ multiplex PCR, the repertoire was profiled, and TCRdb retains in-frame clones only, with some absent. This sample has 200,000 to 250,000 clones; 65% to 90% occur once, and the top ten carry around 1.5%. As regards this clone: Its antigen is not identified.

Study-wide points: When analyzed later, a missense DCLRE1C variant was found to be linked to TCR beta V- and J-gene trimming. Clonal expansion, a later analysis showed, was greater in HLA-associated TCR beta chains than in equally common others. Associated with HLA alleles at 0.05 false discovery rate in a later analysis were around 17,000 TCR beta sequences.

This TCR came from a girl between 10 and 17 years old in good health and CMV-seronegative. Sequencing was done on a sample of PBMCs. The J gene is TRBJ2-1, the V gene TRBV7-9; TRBD1 agrees at 9 bases. The CDR3, as DNA: TGTGCCAGCAGCCCTCGGGGACAGGGAGGGTCCAGCTCCTACAATGAGCAGTTCTTC. Its translation: CASSPRGQGGSSSYNEQFF.